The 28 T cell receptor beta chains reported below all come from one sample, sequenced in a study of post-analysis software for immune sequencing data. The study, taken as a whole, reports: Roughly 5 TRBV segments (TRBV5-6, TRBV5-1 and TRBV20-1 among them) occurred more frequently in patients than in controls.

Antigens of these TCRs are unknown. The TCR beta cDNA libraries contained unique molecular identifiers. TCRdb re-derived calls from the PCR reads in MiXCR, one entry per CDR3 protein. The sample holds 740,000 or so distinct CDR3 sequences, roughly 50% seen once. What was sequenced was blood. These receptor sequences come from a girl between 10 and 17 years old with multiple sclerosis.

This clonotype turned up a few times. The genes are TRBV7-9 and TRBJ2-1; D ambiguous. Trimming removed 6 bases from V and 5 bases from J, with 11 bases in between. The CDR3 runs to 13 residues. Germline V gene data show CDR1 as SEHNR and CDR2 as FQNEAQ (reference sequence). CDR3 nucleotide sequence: TGTGCCAGCAGAATGGACGGAGACAATGAGCAGTTCTTC. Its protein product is CASRMDGDNEQFF. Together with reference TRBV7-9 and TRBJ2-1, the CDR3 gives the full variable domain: DTGVSQNPRHKITKRGQNVTFRCDPISEHNRLYWYRQTLGQGPEFLTYFQNEAQLEKSRLLSDRFSAERPKGSFSTLEIQRTEQGDSAMYLCASRMDGDNEQFFGPGTRLTVL.

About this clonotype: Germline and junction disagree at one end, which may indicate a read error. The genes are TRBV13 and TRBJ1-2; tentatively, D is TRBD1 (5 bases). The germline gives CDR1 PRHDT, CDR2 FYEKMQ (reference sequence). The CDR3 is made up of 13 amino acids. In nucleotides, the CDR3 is TGTGCTAGCAGCCCGCGCAGGGCTAAAGGCTACACCTTC. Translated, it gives CASSPRRAKGYTF.

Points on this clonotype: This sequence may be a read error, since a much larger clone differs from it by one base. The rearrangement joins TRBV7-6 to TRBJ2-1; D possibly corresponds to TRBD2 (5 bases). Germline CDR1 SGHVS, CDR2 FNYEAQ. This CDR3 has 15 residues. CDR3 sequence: CASGLDGDTYNEQFF. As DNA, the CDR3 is TGTGCCAGCGGCTTAGACGGGGATACATACAATGAGCAGTTCTTC.

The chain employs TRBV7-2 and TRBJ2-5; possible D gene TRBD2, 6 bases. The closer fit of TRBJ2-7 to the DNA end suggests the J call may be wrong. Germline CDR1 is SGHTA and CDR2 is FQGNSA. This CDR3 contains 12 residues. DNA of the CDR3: TGTGCCAGCAGCTTTGTCGGGGGCGAGCAGTACTTC. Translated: CASSFVGGEQYF.

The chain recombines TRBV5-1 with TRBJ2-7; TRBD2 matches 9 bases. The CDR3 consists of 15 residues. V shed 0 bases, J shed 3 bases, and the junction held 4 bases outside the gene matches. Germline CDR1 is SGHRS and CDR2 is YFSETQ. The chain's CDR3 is CASSLVSGGHYEQYF. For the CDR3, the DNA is TGCGCCAGCAGCTTGGTTAGCGGGGGCCACTACGAGCAGTACTTC. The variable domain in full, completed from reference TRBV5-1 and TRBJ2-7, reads KAGVTQTPRYLIKTRGQQVTLSCSPISGHRSVSWYQQTPGQGLQFLFEYFSETQRNKGNFPGRFSGRQFSNSRSEMNVSTLELGDSALYLCASSLVSGGHYEQYFGPGTRLTVT.

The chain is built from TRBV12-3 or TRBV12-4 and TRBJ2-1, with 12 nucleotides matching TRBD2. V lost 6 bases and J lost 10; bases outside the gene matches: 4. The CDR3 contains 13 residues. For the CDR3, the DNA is TGTGCCAGCAGGGCCGGGACTAGCGGGGAGCAGTTCTTC. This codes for CASRAGTSGEQFF.

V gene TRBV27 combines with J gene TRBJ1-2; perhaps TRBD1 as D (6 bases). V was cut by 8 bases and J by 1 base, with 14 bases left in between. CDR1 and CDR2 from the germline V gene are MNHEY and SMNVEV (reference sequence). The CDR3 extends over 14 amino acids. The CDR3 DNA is TGTGCCAGCGGTAGGGGGAATAATAACTATGGCTACACCTTC. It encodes CASGRGNNNYGYTF.

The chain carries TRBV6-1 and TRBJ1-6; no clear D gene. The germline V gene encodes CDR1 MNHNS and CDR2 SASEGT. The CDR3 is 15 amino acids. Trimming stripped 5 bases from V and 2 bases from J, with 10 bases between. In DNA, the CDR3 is TGTGCCAGCAGTACTGAACGGACCTATAATTCACCCCTCCACTTT. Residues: CASSTERTYNSPLHF.

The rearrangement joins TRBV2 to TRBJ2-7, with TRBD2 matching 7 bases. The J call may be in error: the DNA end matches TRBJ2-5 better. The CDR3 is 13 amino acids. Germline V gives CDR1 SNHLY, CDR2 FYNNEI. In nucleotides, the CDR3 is TGTGCCAGCAGACAACTAGCGAGGGAGACCCAGTACTTC. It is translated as CASRQLARETQYF.

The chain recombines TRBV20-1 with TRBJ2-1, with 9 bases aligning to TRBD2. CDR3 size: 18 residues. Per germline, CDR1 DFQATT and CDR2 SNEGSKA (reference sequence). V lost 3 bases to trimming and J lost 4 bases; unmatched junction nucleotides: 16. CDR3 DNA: TGCAGTGCTAGTTTTGCGGGAGGGCCGTATGGGTCGTACAATGAGCAGTTCTTC. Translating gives CSASFAGGPYGSYNEQFF.

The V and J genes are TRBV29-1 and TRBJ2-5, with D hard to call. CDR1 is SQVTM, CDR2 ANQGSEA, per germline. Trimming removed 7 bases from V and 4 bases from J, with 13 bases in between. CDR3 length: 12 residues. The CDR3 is CSASEESETQYF. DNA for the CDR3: TGCAGCGCGAGTGAGGAGTCAGAGACCCAGTACTTC.

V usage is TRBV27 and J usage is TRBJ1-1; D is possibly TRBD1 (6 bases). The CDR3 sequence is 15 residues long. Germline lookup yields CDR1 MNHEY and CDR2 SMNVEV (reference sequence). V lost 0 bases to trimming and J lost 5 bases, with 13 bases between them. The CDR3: CASSLSAGAETEAFF. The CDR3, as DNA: TGTGCCAGCAGTTTATCTGCGGGGGCCGAGACTGAAGCTTTCTTT.

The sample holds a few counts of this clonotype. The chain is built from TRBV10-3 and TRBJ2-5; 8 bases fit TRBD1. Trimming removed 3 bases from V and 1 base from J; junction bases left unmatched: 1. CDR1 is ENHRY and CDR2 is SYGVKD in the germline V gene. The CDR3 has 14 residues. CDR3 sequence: CAISDGQGQETQYF. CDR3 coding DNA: TGTGCCATCAGTGACGGACAGGGCCAAGAGACCCAGTACTTC.

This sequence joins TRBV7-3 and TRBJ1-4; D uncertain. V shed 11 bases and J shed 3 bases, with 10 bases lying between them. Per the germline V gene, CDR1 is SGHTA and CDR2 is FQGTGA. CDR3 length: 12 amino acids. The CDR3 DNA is TGTGCCTGCTCAAGGCCTAATGAAAAACTGTTTTTT. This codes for CACSRPNEKLFF.

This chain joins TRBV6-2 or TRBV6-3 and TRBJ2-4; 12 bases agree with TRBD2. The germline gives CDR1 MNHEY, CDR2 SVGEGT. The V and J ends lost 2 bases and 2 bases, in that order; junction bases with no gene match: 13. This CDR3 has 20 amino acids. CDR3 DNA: TGTGCCAGCAGTTACCGACTAGCGGGAGAACGCCGGGGGACCAAAAACATTCAGTACTTC. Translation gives CASSYRLAGERRGTKNIQYF.

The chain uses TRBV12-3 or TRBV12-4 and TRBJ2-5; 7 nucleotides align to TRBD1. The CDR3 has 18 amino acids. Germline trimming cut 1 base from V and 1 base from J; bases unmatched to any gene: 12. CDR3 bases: TGTGCCAGCAGTTTAGGGGTGGGGACCGGGACAGCCCAAGAGACCCAGTACTTC. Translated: CASSLGVGTGTAQETQYF.

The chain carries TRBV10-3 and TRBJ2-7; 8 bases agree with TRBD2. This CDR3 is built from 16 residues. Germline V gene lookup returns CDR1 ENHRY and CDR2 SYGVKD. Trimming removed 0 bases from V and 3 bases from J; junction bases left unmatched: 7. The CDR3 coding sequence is TGTGCCATCAGTGAGTCGACTCGGGGGACTAGCTACGAGCAGTACTTC. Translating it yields CAISESTRGTSYEQYF.

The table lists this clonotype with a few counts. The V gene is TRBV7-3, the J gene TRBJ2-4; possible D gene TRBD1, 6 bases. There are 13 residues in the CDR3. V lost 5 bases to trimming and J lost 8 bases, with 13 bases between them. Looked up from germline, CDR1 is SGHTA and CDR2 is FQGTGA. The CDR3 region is CASSRTGPDIQYF. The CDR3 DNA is TGTGCCAGCAGCCGCACAGGGCCGGACATTCAGTACTTC.

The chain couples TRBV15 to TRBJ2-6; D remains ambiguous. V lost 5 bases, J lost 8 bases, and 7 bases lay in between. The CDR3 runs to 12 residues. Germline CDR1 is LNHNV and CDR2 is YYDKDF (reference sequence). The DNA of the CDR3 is TGTGCCACCAGCCTGGTCACCAACGTCCTGACTTTC. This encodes CATSLVTNVLTF.

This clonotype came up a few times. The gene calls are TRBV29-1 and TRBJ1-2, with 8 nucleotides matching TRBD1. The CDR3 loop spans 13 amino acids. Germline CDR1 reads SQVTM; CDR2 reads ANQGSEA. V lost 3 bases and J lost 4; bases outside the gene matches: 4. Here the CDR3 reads CSVDGQGLYGYTF. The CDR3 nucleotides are TGCAGCGTTGACGGACAGGGCCTCTATGGCTACACCTTC. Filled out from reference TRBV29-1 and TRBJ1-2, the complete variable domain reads SAVISQKPSRDICQRGTSLTIQCQVDSQVTMMFWYRQQPGQSLTLIATANQGSEATYESGFVIDKFPISRPNLTFSTLTVSNMSPEDSSIYLCSVDGQGLYGYTFGSGTRLTVV.

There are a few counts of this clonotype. CDR3 sequence reads: CASSLLRAGTETQYF. The CDR3 DNA reads as TGTGCCAGCAGCCTCCTTCGGGCGGGGACCGAGACCCAGTACTTC. The gene calls are TRBV11-2 and TRBJ2-5, with D possibly TRBD2 on 6 matching bases. The CDR3 runs to 15 residues. Trimming took off 5 bases at V and 5 bases at J, with 18 bases between the two ends. Germline CDR1 and CDR2: SGHAT and FQNNGV.

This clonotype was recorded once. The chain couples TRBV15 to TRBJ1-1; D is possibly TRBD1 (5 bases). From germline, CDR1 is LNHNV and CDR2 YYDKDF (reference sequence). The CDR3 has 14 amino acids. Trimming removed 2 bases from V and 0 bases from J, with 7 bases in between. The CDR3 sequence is CATSRPGMNTEAFF. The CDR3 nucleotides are TGTGCCACCAGCAGACCAGGGATGAACACTGAAGCTTTCTTT.

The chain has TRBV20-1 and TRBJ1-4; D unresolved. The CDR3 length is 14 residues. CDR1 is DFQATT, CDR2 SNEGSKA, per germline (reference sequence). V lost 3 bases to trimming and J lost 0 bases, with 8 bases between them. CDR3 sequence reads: CSARKAATNEKLFF. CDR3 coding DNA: TGCAGTGCTAGGAAGGCCGCAACTAATGAAAAACTGTTTTTT.

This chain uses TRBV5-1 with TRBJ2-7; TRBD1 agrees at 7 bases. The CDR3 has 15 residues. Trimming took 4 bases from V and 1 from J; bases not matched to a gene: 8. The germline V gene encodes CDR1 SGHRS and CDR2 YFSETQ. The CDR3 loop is CASSMGTAVSYEQYF. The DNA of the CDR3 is TGCGCCAGCAGCATGGGGACAGCCGTTTCCTACGAGCAGTACTTC.

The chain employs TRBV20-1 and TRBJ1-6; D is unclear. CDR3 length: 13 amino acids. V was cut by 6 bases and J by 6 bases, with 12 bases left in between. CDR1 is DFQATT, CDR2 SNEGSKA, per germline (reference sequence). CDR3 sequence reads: CSARPAVNSPLHF. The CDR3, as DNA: TGCAGTGCCCGGCCGGCCGTTAATTCACCCCTCCACTTT.

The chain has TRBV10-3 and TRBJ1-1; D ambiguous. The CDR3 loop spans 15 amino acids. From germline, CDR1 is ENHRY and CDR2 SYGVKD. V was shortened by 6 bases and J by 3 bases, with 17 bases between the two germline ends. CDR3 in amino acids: CAISHQPNKDTEAFF. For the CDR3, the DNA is TGTGCCATCAGCCATCAACCCAACAAGGACACTGAAGCTTTCTTT.

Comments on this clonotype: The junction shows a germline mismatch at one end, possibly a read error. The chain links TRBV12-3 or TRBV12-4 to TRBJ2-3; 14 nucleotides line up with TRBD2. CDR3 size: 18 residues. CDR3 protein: CASSLERLAGGSADAQYF. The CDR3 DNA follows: TGTGCCAGCAGTTTAGAGCGACTAGCGGGGGGGAGCGCAGATGCGCAGTATTTT.

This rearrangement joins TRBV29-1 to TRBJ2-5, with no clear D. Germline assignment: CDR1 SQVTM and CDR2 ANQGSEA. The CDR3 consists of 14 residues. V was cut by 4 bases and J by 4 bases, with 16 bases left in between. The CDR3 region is CSVGVFPSGETQYF. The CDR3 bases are TGCAGCGTTGGGGTATTCCCCTCGGGAGAGACCCAGTACTTC.